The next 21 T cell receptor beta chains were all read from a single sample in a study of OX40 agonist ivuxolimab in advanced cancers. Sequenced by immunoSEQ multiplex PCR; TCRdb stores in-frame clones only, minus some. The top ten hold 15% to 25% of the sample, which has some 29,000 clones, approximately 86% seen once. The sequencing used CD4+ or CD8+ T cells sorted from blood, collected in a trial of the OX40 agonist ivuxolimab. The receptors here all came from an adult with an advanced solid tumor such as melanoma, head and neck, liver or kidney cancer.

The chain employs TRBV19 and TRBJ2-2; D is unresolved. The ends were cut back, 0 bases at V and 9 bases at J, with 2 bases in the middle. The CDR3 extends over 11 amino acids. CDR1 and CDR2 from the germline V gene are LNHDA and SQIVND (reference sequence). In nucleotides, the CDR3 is TGTGCCAGTAGTATAGATCGGGAGCTGTTTTTT. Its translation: CASSIDRELFF.

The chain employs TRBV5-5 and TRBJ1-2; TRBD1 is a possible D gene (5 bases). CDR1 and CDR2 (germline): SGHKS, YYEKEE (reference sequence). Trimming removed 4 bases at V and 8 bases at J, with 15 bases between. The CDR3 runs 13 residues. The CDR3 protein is CASSRDGFGGYTF. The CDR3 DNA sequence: TGTGCCAGCAGCCGGGACGGGTTTGGAGGCTACACCTTC.

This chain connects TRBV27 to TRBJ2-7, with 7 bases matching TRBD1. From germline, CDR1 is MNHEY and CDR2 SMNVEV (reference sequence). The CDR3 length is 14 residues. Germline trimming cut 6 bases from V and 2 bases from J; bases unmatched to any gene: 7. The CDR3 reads CASSRAGTAYEQYF. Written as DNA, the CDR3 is TGTGCCAGCAGCCGAGCCGGGACAGCCTACGAGCAGTACTTC.

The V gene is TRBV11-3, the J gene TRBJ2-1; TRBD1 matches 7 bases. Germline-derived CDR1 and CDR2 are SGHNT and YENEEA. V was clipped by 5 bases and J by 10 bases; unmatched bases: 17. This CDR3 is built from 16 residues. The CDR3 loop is CASSPIFQGQSLEQFF. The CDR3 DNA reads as TGTGCCAGCAGCCCAATTTTCCAGGGACAGAGCCTAGAGCAGTTCTTC.

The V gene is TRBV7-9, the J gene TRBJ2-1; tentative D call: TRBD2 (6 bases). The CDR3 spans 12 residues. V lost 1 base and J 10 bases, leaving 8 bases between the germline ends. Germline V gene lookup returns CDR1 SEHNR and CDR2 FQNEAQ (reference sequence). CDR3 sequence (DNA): TGTGCCAGCAGCTTAGGGCTAGCGGAGCAGTTCTTC. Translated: CASSLGLAEQFF.

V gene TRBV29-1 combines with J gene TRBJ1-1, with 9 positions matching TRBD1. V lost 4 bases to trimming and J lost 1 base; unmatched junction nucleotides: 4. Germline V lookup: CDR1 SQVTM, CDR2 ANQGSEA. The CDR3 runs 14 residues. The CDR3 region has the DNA TGCAGCGTTGTTGGACAGGGGCAGAACACTGAAGCTTTCTTT. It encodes CSVVGQGQNTEAFF. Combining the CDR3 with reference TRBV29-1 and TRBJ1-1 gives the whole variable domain SAVISQKPSRDICQRGTSLTIQCQVDSQVTMMFWYRQQPGQSLTLIATANQGSEATYESGFVIDKFPISRPNLTFSTLTVSNMSPEDSSIYLCSVVGQGQNTEAFFGQGTRLTVV.

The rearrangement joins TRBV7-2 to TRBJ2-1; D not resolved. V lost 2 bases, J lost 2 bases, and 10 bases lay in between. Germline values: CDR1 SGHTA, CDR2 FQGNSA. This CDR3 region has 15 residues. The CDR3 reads CASSLYLNPYNEQFF. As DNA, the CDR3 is TGTGCCAGCAGCTTATACCTAAACCCCTACAATGAGCAGTTCTTC.

CDR3 loop: CASSLAGWTVADGYTF. The CDR3 DNA reads as TGTGCCAGCAGCTTAGCTGGTTGGACAGTAGCGGACGGCTACACCTTC. The rearrangement uses TRBV7-2 and TRBJ1-2, with D perhaps matching TRBD1 (6 bases). Germline V CDR1 and CDR2: SGHTA, FQGNSA. V was trimmed by 0 bases and J by 8 bases, leaving 19 bases between them. There are 16 residues in the CDR3.

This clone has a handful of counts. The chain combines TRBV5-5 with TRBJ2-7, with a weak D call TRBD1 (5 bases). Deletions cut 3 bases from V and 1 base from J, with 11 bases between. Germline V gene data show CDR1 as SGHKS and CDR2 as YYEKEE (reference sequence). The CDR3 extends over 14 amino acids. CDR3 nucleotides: TGTGCCAGCAGCTACGACAGACCATCCTACGAGCAGTACTTC. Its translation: CASSYDRPSYEQYF.

Written as DNA, the CDR3 is TGTGCCAGCAGCTTGGAAGGTCTGAACACTGAAGCTTTCTTT. Amino acids: CASSLEGLNTEAFF. The chain recombines TRBV5-4 with TRBJ1-1; D is uncertain. The CDR3 extends over 14 amino acids. Per germline, CDR1 SGHNT and CDR2 YYREEE (reference sequence). Trimming shortened V by 0 bases and J by 0 bases, and 6 bases separated the two germline ends.

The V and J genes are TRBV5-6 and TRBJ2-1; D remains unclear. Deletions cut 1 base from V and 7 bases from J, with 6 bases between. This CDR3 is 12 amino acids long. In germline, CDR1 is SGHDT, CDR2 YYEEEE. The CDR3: CASSLLWNEQFF. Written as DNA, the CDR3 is TGTGCCAGCAGCTTGTTGTGGAATGAGCAGTTCTTC.

CDR3 sequence: CASGIQGNTIYF. The CDR3 nucleotides are TGTGCTAGTGGTATTCAAGGAAACACCATATATTTT. The rearrangement links TRBV12-5 to TRBJ1-3; D uncertain. The V gene lost 5 bases and the J gene lost 4 bases, with 6 bases spanning the gap. Germline lookup yields CDR1 LGHNT and CDR2 FRNRAP. This CDR3 has 12 residues.

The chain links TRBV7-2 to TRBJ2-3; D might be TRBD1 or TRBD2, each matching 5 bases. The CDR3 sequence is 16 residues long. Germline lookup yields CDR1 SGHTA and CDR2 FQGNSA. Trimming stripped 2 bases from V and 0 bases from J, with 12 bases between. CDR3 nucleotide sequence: TGTGCCAGCAGCTTATTCGGGGCCGCTAGCACAGATACGCAGTATTTT. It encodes CASSLFGAASTDTQYF.

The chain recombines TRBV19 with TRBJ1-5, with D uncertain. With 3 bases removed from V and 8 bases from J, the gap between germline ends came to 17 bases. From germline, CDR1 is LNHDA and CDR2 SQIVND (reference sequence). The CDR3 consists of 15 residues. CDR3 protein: CASSMLGRQAEPQHF. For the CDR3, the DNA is TGTGCCAGTAGTATGCTGGGGAGGCAAGCGGAGCCCCAGCATTTT. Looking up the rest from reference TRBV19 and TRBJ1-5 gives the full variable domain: DGGITQSPKYLFRKEGQNVTLSCEQNLNHDAMYWYRQDPGQGLRLIYYSQIVNDFQKGDIAEGYSVSREKKESFPLTVTSAQKNPTAFYLCASSMLGRQAEPQHFGDGTRLSIL.

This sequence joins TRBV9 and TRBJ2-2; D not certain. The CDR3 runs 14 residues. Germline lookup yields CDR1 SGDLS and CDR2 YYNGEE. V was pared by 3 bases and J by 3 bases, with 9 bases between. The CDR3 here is CASSEGYDTGELFF. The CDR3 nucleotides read TGTGCCAGCAGCGAAGGGTATGACACCGGGGAGCTGTTTTTT.

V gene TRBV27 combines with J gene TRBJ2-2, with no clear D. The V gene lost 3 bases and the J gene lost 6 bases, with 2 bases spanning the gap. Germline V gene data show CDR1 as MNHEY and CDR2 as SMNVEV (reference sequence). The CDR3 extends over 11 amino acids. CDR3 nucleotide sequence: TGTGCCAGCAGTTTCGCCGGGGAGCTGTTTTTT. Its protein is CASSFAGELFF.

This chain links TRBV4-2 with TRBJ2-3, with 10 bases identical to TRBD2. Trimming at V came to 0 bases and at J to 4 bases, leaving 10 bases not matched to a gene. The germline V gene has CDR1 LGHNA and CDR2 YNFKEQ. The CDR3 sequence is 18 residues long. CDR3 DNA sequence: TGTGCCAGCAGCCAAGATTTTGCAAGCGGGAGGGTCCCAGATACGCAGTATTTT. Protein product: CASSQDFASGRVPDTQYF.

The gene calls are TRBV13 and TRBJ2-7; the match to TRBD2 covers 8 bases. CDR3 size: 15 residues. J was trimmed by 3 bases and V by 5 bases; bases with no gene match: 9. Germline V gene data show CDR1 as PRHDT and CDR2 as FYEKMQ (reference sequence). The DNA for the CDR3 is TGTGCCAGCAGCGTATCCGGGACTAGACACTACGAGCAGTACTTC. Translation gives CASSVSGTRHYEQYF.

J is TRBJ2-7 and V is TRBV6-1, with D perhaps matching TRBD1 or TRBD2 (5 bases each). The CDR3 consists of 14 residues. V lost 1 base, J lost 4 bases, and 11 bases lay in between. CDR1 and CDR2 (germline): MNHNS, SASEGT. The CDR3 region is CASSEGRGLYEQYF. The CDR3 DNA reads TGTGCCAGCAGTGAAGGTCGGGGCCTATACGAGCAGTACTTC.

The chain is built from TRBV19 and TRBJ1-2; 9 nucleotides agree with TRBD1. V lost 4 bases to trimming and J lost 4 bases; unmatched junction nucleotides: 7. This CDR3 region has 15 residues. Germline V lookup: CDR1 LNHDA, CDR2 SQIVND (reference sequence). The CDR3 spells CASSTLGQGLYGYTF. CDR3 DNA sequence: TGTGCCAGTAGTACTCTGGGACAGGGCCTCTATGGCTACACCTTC.

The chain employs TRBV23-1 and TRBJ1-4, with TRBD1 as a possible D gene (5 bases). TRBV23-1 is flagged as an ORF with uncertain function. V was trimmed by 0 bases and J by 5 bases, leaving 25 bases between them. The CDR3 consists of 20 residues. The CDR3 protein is CASSQSTLQAPNGENEKLFF. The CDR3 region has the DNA TGCGCCAGCAGTCAATCAACGTTACAGGCCCCGAATGGCGAGAATGAAAAACTGTTTTTT.